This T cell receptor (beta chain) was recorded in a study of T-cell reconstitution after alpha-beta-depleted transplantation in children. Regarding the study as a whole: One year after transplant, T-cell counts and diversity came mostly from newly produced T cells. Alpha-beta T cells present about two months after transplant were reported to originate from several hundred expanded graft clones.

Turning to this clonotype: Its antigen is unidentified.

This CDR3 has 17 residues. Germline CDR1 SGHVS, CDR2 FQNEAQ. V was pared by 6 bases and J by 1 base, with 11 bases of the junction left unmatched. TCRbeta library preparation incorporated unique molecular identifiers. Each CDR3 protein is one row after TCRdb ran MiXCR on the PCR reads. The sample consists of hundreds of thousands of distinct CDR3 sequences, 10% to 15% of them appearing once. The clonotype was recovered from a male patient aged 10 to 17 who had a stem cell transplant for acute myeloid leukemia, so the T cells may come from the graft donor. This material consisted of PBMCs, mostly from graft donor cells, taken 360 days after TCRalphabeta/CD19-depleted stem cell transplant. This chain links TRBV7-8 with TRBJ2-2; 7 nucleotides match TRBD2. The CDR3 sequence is CASRRVRDYVNTGELFF. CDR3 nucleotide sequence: TGTGCCAGCAGGAGAGTCCGGGACTATGTGAACACCGGGGAGCTGTTTTTT. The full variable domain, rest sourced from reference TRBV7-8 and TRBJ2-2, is GAGVSQSPRYKVAKRGQDVALRCDPISGHVSLFWYQQALGQGPEFLTYFQNEAQLDKSGLPSDRFFAERPEGSVSTLKIQRTQQEDSAVYLCASRRVRDYVNTGELFFGEGSRLTVL.